The clone carrying this T cell receptor (beta chain) was seen more than once but under ten times. What it binds is not known. The sample is drawn from a study of CD8 T cells in ankylosing spondylitis. Study results and limitations: In peripheral blood, disease-linked CD8+ clones occurred at relatively low frequencies. Significant enrichment of disease-linked clones was reportedly seen in matched ankylosing spondylitis synovial fluid. Certain motif variants had earlier appeared in reactive arthritis synovial fluid and blood. Typical of ankylosing spondylitis blood, it appeared, was a TCR beta motif of under 10 highly homologous variants.

V shed 0 bases and J shed 5 bases, with 8 bases lying between them. Germline values: CDR1 MNHEY, CDR2 SMNVEV (reference sequence). The CDR3 is made up of 13 amino acids. Generation of TCR beta libraries employed quantitative 5'-RACE incorporating molecular barcodes. TCRdb ran MiXCR on the 5' RACE reads and lists one entry per CDR3 protein. The table records some 700,000 distinct CDR3 sequences, 19% of them present only once. The receptor comes from a male donor with ankylosing spondylitis. Material: blood, either unsorted or a sorted T cell fraction (not recorded which). This chain links TRBV27 with TRBJ2-7; TRBD2 might be the D (6 bases). CDR3 amino acids: CASSLSGEDEQYF. CDR3 coding DNA: TGTGCCAGCAGTTTATCTGGGGAGGACGAGCAGTACTTC.